This T cell receptor (beta chain) originates from a study of PD-L1 blockade in urothelial cancer. Study summary: As for prior chemotherapy regimens, patients had received 0 to 3.

PCRs each included synthetic TCR analog templates spiked in. Clones were read by immunoSEQ multiplex PCR, and TCRdb kept only the in-frame ones, dropping some. The sample lists over 100,000 clones, 84% occurring once. Described time point: pretreatment peripheral blood. Urothelial carcinoma, locally advanced or metastatic, affected the patients. This CDR3 region has 15 residues. J gave up 5 bases and V 0 bases, and 2 bases lay outside the gene matches. The germline V gene encodes CDR1 MNHNS and CDR2 SASEGT. The clonotype was recovered from a man aged 50 to 59 with urothelial cancer. The chain has TRBV6-1 and TRBJ2-5; 11 bases agree with TRBD2. The sequenced sample was PBMCs, obtained around atezolizumab (anti-PD-L1) treatment. CDR3 sequence: CASSEALAGGETQYF. DNA of the CDR3: TGTGCCAGCAGTGAAGCCCTAGCGGGAGGTGAGACCCAGTACTTC.